These 24 T cell receptor beta chains came from one sample sequenced in a study of T-cell memory formation after mild COVID-19. TCRdb called the 5' RACE reads again in MiXCR, with one record for every CDR3 protein. Among 250,000 to 300,000 distinct CDR3 sequences, about a sixth were seen once, and the ten largest hold more than 20%. Sequenced sample: PBMCs or a T cell subset sorted from them (not recorded which). These receptors came from a man aged 18-30 years who had mild COVID-19 (a few samples of this study predate the infection). Cell type and time point are not known.

The V call is TRBV6-2 or TRBV6-3, the J call TRBJ2-2; D may be TRBD1 (6 bases). The CDR3 extends over 15 amino acids. V lost 2 bases to trimming and J lost 6 bases, with 13 bases between them. CDR1 MNHEY and CDR2 SVGEGT come from the germline V gene. Here the CDR3 DNA reads TGTGCCAGCAGTTACAGCAGGGGCGGCGCCGGGGAGCTGTTTTTT. It encodes CASSYSRGGAGELFF.

The chain has TRBV6-1 and TRBJ2-3, with TRBD1 identical over 7 bases. Germline assignment: CDR1 MNHNS and CDR2 SASEGT. The CDR3 runs 17 residues. Trimming took 6 bases from V and 2 from J; bases not matched to a gene: 14. The CDR3 DNA reads as TGTGCCAGCAGATACCGGGTCCACAGGGGCCTCACAGATACGCAGTATTTT. It yields the protein CASRYRVHRGLTDTQYF.

This chain joins TRBV6-5 and TRBJ1-4; no clear D. Between the trimmed V and J ends, which lost 2 bases and 5 bases, there was a span of 12 bases. This CDR3 is 15 amino acids long. Germline CDR1 and CDR2: MNHEY and SVGAGI. The CDR3 protein is CASSYHGGGNEKLFF. DNA for the CDR3: TGTGCCAGCAGTTACCATGGAGGAGGAAATGAAAAACTGTTTTTT.

The J gene is TRBJ2-1, the V gene TRBV21-1. TRBV21-1 is given as a pseudogene. This CDR3 spans 15 amino acids. CDR3 coding DNA: TGTGCCAGCACCTTGGACAGGGGTTCCTACAATGAGCAGTTCTTC. The encoded protein is CASTLDRGSYNEQFF.

This sequence joins TRBV20-1 and TRBJ2-1; a possible D gene is TRBD2 (5 bases). The germline gives CDR1 DFQATT, CDR2 SNEGSKA (reference sequence). The V end lost 0 bases, the J end lost 9 bases, and 12 bases lay between the germline ends. The CDR3 is 13 amino acids. CDR3 region: CSARDRKAGEQFF. The CDR3 DNA reads TGCAGTGCTAGAGATAGGAAGGCGGGTGAGCAGTTCTTC.

V gene TRBV28 combines with J gene TRBJ2-7; D may correspond to TRBD1 or TRBD2 (5 bases each). The germline V gene has CDR1 MDHEN and CDR2 SYDVKM. Trimming cost V 5 bases and J 5 bases, with 13 bases left between them. This CDR3 is built from 13 residues. CDR3 nucleotide sequence: TGTGCCAGCAGTCTGGGGACCCGCCACGAGCAGTACTTC. Translating gives CASSLGTRHEQYF.

This clonotype was observed a few times. The chain uses TRBV20-1 and TRBJ1-4; D is unresolved. This CDR3 contains 10 residues. Looked up from germline, CDR1 is DFQATT and CDR2 is SNEGSKA (reference sequence). Trimming pared 7 bases from V and 5 bases from J, leaving 5 bases between. CDR3 sequence: CSGRNEKLFF. CDR3 nucleotides: TGCAGTGGTAGGAATGAAAAACTGTTTTTT.

The V and J genes are TRBV12-3 or TRBV12-4 and TRBJ2-5, with 11 bases lining up with TRBD2. The CDR3 is made up of 16 amino acids. J was trimmed by 3 bases and V by 3 bases; bases with no gene match: 6. The CDR3 coding sequence is TGTGCCAGCAGTTTCTTAGCGGGGGGGCGTGAAGAGACCCAGTACTTC. Protein product: CASSFLAGGREETQYF.

The table lists this clonotype with a few counts. J is TRBJ2-5 and V is TRBV4-1; 7 nucleotides match TRBD1. Trimming at V came to 4 bases and at J to 6 bases, leaving 8 bases not matched to a gene. Germline V lookup: CDR1 MGHRA, CDR2 YSYEKL. This CDR3 contains 14 residues. The CDR3 protein is CASSPLTGMKTQYF. In DNA form, the CDR3 reads TGCGCCAGCAGCCCATTGACAGGGATGAAGACCCAGTACTTC.

This chain uses TRBV6-5 with TRBJ2-1, with 7 positions matching TRBD2. V shed 2 bases and J 4 bases; nucleotides not matched to a gene: 11. Germline values: CDR1 MNHEY, CDR2 SVGAGI. The CDR3 runs 17 residues. CDR3 loop: CASSYRVGGGNYNEQFF. The CDR3 DNA reads TGTGCCAGCAGTTACCGCGTTGGGGGGGGAAATTACAATGAGCAGTTCTTC.

This clonotype was counted once. V gene TRBV12-3 or TRBV12-4 combines with J gene TRBJ1-1; no reliable D call. V shed 5 bases and J shed 5 bases, with 12 bases lying between them. The CDR3 is 13 residues long. CDR3: CASSPAGGTEAFF. The DNA for the CDR3 is TGTGCCAGCAGTCCAGCAGGAGGGACTGAAGCTTTCTTT.

This clonotype was found many times. The chain carries TRBV10-3 and TRBJ1-4, with D unresolved. CDR3 length: 14 residues. The V end lost 7 bases, the J end lost 7 bases, and 16 bases lay between the germline ends. The germline gives CDR1 ENHRY, CDR2 SYGVKD. CDR3 protein: CAITQPVEGEKLFF. CDR3 nucleotide sequence: TGTGCCATCACCCAGCCTGTGGAGGGTGAAAAACTGTTTTTT.

The table lists this clonotype with many counts. The chain joins TRBV12-3 or TRBV12-4 to TRBJ2-3; D not certain. The CDR3 consists of 13 residues. The V and J ends lost 3 bases and 4 bases respectively, with 8 bases between them. For the CDR3, the DNA is TGTGCCAGCAGTTTTAGGGTTCCAGATACGCAGTATTTT. Its translation: CASSFRVPDTQYF.

In its sample, this clonotype was seen a few times. The rearrangement links TRBV12-3 or TRBV12-4 to TRBJ2-2; 8 bases agree with TRBD2. The CDR3 runs to 16 residues. Losses at the gene ends were 2 bases for V and 3 bases for J; bases not matched to a gene: 5. CDR3 protein: CASSLTGGYDTGELFF. CDR3 DNA: TGTGCCAGCAGTTTAACGGGGGGGTATGACACCGGGGAGCTGTTTTTT.

In its sample, this clonotype was seen a few times. V gene TRBV2 combines with J gene TRBJ2-3; TRBD1 might be the D (5 bases). CDR1 is SNHLY and CDR2 is FYNNEI in the germline V gene. The V end was cut by 0 bases, the J end by 11 bases, with 18 bases between. The CDR3 is 15 residues long. Here the CDR3 DNA reads TGTGCCAGCAGTGAAGCGCAGGGTCGTTTCCGTATGCAGTATTTT. Translated: CASSEAQGRFRMQYF.

The rearrangement uses TRBV7-2 and TRBJ2-7; D ambiguous. The CDR3 runs to 12 residues. Germline V gives CDR1 SGHTA, CDR2 FQGNSA. Trimming removed 6 bases from V and 5 bases from J, with 11 bases in between. CDR3 in DNA: TGTGCCAGCAGTTGGAGTGGGGACGAGCAGTACTTC. Translated: CASSWSGDEQYF.

The V call is TRBV4-2, the J call TRBJ1-2; D perhaps matches TRBD1 (6 bases). CDR3 length equals 15 residues. Per the germline V gene, CDR1 is LGHNA and CDR2 is YNFKEQ. V lost 0 bases and J 2 bases, leaving 10 bases between the germline ends. The CDR3 bases are TGTGCCAGCAGCCAAGAGACAGGCCGAAACTATGGCTACACCTTC. Its translation is CASSQETGRNYGYTF.

This clonotype came up a few times. This chain uses TRBV7-2 with TRBJ2-3; 7 nucleotides agree with TRBD1. The V gene's germline CDR1 is SGHTA and CDR2 FQGNSA. This CDR3 is built from 15 residues. V was clipped by 7 bases and J by 5 bases; unmatched bases: 12. CDR3 sequence: CASTRNRGGIDTQYF. Here the CDR3 DNA reads TGTGCCAGCACCAGAAACAGGGGCGGCATAGATACGCAGTATTTT.

The rearrangement joins TRBV5-1 to TRBJ1-2; TRBD1 matches 9 bases. V was pared by 4 bases and J by 4 bases, with 11 bases of the junction left unmatched. Germline V lookup: CDR1 SGHRS, CDR2 YFSETQ. CDR3 length: 16 residues. CDR3 DNA sequence: TGCGCCAGCAGCCCTCCTGGACAGGGGTTGGTCTATGGCTACACCTTC. Translating gives CASSPPGQGLVYGYTF. The complete variable domain, with remaining parts taken from reference TRBV5-1 and TRBJ1-2, reads KAGVTQTPRYLIKTRGQQVTLSCSPISGHRSVSWYQQTPGQGLQFLFEYFSETQRNKGNFPGRFSGRQFSNSRSEMNVSTLELGDSALYLCASSPPGQGLVYGYTFGSGTRLTVV.

This clonotype was observed a handful of times. Mismatch with germline at one junction end may stem from a read error. The chain links TRBV7-2 to TRBJ2-3; D possibly corresponds to TRBD2 (5 bases). Germline V gene data show CDR1 as SGHTA and CDR2 as FQGNSA. The CDR3 sequence is 12 residues long. CDR3 in amino acids: CASSIATDTQYF. The CDR3, as DNA: TGTGCCAGCAGCATAGCGACAGATACGCAGTATTTT. Complete variable domain (other parts from reference TRBV7-2 and TRBJ2-3): GAGVSQSPSNKVTEKGKDVELRCDPISGHTALYWYRQSLGQGLEFLIYFQGNSAPDKSGLPSDRFSAERTGGSVSTLTIQRTQQEDSAVYLCASSIATDTQYFGPGTRLTVL.

V usage is TRBV3-1 and J usage is TRBJ2-7; no clear D gene. V was cut by 1 base and J by 0 bases, with 4 bases left in between. The CDR3 loop spans 13 amino acids. CDR1 and CDR2 (germline): LGHDT, YNNKEL (reference sequence). The CDR3 nucleotides are TGTGCCAGCAGCCAAGGGAGCTCCTACGAGCAGTACGTC. Protein product: CASSQGSSYEQYV.

For the CDR3, the DNA is TGTGCCAGCAGTCCGGGACAGGAAATCCGCGAGCAGTTCTTC. Protein product: CASSPGQEIREQFF. J is TRBJ2-1 and V is TRBV12-3 or TRBV12-4; TRBD1 aligns across 8 bases. The CDR3 extends over 14 amino acids. V trimming: 5 bases; J trimming: 10 bases; junction bases outside the gene matches: 10.

This rearrangement joins TRBV20-1 to TRBJ2-1; D might be TRBD2 (6 bases). Germline CDR1 DFQATT, CDR2 SNEGSKA (reference sequence). V was clipped by 6 bases and J by 1 base, with 16 bases between them. The CDR3 length is 15 residues. The CDR3 is CSAPRRGRSYNEQFF. The CDR3 region has the DNA TGCAGTGCCCCGAGGAGGGGTCGTTCCTACAATGAGCAGTTCTTC.

The V call is TRBV6-2 or TRBV6-3, the J call TRBJ1-6; TRBD1 might be the D (6 bases). Germline assignment: CDR1 MNHEY and CDR2 SVGEGT. Trimming took 0 bases from V and 6 from J, leaving 9 bases between them. The CDR3 spans 15 residues. CDR3 amino acids: CASSYSGQPNSPLHF. The CDR3 region has the DNA TGTGCCAGCAGTTACTCTGGACAGCCTAATTCACCCCTCCACTTT.